This T cell receptor (beta chain) was captured by sequencing in a study of human T cells and chemical hapten exposure. Time point specified: patch test 1, 2 weeks after DPC sensitization. As to treatment: therapeutic diphenylcyclopropenone sensitization with weekly scalp DPC. Sample donors consisted of patients with alopecia, aged 18 to 70 years, who were suitable for DPC. TCRdb re-called the RACE reads through MiXCR, storing one row per CDR3 protein. The sample holds under 130,000 distinct CDR3 sequences, approximately 11% seen once. Trimming removed 6 bases at V and 0 bases at J, with 17 bases between. This CDR3 region has 17 residues. The germline gives CDR1 ENHRY, CDR2 SYGVKD.

The sequenced sample was whole blood, obtained in connection with sensitization to the hapten diphenylcyclopropenone (DPC). This sequence originates from a middle-aged woman with alopecia areata. Some clones in this sample may be carry-over from other donors' samples. The gene calls are TRBV10-3 and TRBJ2-2; D might be TRBD1 or TRBD2, each matching 5 bases. The chain's CDR3 is CAISSSSGTTNTGELFF. CDR3 in DNA: TGTGCCATCAGCTCCTCATCGGGGACGACGAACACCGGGGAGCTGTTTTTT.